This is a list of T cell receptor beta chains from one sample in a study of CD8+ T cells in alopecia areata. The assay was immunoSEQ multiplex PCR, and TCRdb's table has in-frame clones only and misses some. The sample lists fewer than 250,000 clones, roughly 60% occurring once. This specimen consisted of CD4+ T cells sorted from blood, obtained at week 24, from a patient treated with tofacitinib. These receptors were taken from a human donor with alopecia areata. Both conserved end residues are part of each CDR3. Each record gives: CDR3 DNA, CDR3 protein, V gene, J gene, clone size, D gene. A D gene is named only where the DNA matches it firmly. Expanded clones are given a class, and other clones once, few, many or no size at all.

CDR3 DNA: TGCGCCAGCAGCCAAGATGGGGGGACAGGACCCGAGGGTTCACCCCTCCACTTT; CDR3 protein: CASSQDGGTGPEGSPLHF; V gene: TRBV4-1; J gene: TRBJ1-6; clone size: -; D gene: TRBD1
CDR3 DNA: TGTGCCACCAGCAGAGTCACGGGGGCGGTAAGAGATACGCAGTATTTT; CDR3 protein: CATSRVTGAVRDTQYF; V gene: TRBV15; J gene: TRBJ2-3; clone size: -; D gene: -
CDR3 DNA: TGTGCGGGAGCTAGCGGATACGAGCAGTACTTC; CDR3 protein: CAGASGYEQYF; V gene: TRBV10-3; J gene: TRBJ2-7; clone size: few; D gene: TRBD2
CDR3 DNA: TGCGCCAGCAGCCAAGAGGAGTTTCAGCCCCAGCATTTT; CDR3 protein: CASSQEEFQPQHF; V gene: TRBV4-3; J gene: TRBJ1-5; clone size: few; D gene: -
CDR3 DNA: TGTGCCAGCAGCGTTGAAGCTAACTATGGCTACACCTTC; CDR3 protein: CASSVEANYGYTF; V gene: TRBV2; J gene: TRBJ1-2; clone size: -; D gene: -
CDR3 DNA: TGTGCCAGCAGTCTACCGACAGGAGAAGCTTTCTTT; CDR3 protein: CASSLPTGEAFF; V gene: TRBV27; J gene: TRBJ1-1; clone size: -; D gene: -
CDR3 DNA: TGTGCCAGCAGTTACCAGGGGCAAGAGACCCAGTACTTC; CDR3 protein: CASSYQGQETQYF; V gene: TRBV7-2; J gene: TRBJ2-5; clone size: once; D gene: -
CDR3 DNA: TGTGCCTGGAGTGCTAACCCGAACACTGAAGCTTTCTTT; CDR3 protein: CAWSANPNTEAFF; V gene: TRBV30; J gene: TRBJ1-1; clone size: -; D gene: -
CDR3 DNA: TGCAGCGTCGCCAGGGGGCCCGGGGAGCTGTTTTTT; CDR3 protein: CSVARGPGELFF; V gene: TRBV29-1; J gene: TRBJ2-2; clone size: -; D gene: TRBD1
CDR3 DNA: TGCGCCAGCCGTGGTGGGGGGAGCTCTGGGGCCAACGTCCTGACTTTC; CDR3 protein: CASRGGGSSGANVLTF; V gene: TRBV10-2; J gene: TRBJ2-6; clone size: -; D gene: -
CDR3 DNA: TGTGCCAGTTATAACAGGGGGAACACTGAAGCTTTCTTT; CDR3 protein: CASYNRGNTEAFF; V gene: TRBV6-5; J gene: TRBJ1-1; clone size: -; D gene: TRBD1
CDR3 DNA: TGTGCCAGCAGTGTCGGGACGGGTGGCGGTGGGGCCAACGTCCTGACTTTC; CDR3 protein: CASSVGTGGGGANVLTF; V gene: TRBV25-1; J gene: TRBJ2-6; clone size: -; D gene: -
CDR3 DNA: TGCGCCAGCAGCCTACAACAGGGAGGAAAACTGTTTTTT; CDR3 protein: CASSLQQGGKLFF; V gene: TRBV5-1; J gene: TRBJ1-4; clone size: -; D gene: -
CDR3 DNA: TGTGCCAGCAGCACCACCCCCAAGACAGGGTATGATTCACCCCTCCACTTT; CDR3 protein: CASSTTPKTGYDSPLHF; V gene: TRBV11-2; J gene: TRBJ1-6; clone size: -; D gene: TRBD1
CDR3 DNA: TGTGCCAGCAGGGGACAGGGGGCGCTTAGTAAAGCTTTCTTT; CDR3 protein: CASRGQGALSKAFF; V gene: TRBV2; J gene: TRBJ1-1; clone size: -; D gene: TRBD1
CDR3 DNA: TGTGCCAGCAGTGGGCGACGAGGTGTACGCGAAGCTTTCTTT; CDR3 protein: CASSGRRGVREAFF; V gene: TRBV27; J gene: TRBJ1-1; clone size: -; D gene: -
CDR3 DNA: TGTGCCATCAGTGAGTCGGAGGGGTATGGCTACACCTTC; CDR3 protein: CAISESEGYGYTF; V gene: TRBV10-3; J gene: TRBJ1-2; clone size: few; D gene: -
CDR3 DNA: TGTGCTAGTGGTTTGTACAGGGGGAATGAGCAGTTCTTC; CDR3 protein: CASGLYRGNEQFF; V gene: TRBV12-5; J gene: TRBJ2-1; clone size: -; D gene: TRBD1
CDR3 DNA: TGTGCCAGCAGCTTCGGGACAGGGGAAGAGACCCAGTACTTC; CDR3 protein: CASSFGTGEETQYF; V gene: TRBV7-2; J gene: TRBJ2-5; clone size: -; D gene: TRBD1
CDR3 DNA: TGCGCCAGCAGCCTGGTGACCGCCAAGGAGACTGAAGCTTTCTTT; CDR3 protein: CASSLVTAKETEAFF; V gene: TRBV5-1; J gene: TRBJ1-1; clone size: -; D gene: -
CDR3 DNA: TGCGCCAGCAGCTTGAGGGACCGAGGAGAAGCTTTCTTT; CDR3 protein: CASSLRDRGEAFF; V gene: TRBV5-1; J gene: TRBJ1-1; clone size: -; D gene: -
CDR3 DNA: TGTGCCTGGACCAAAAGAGGGCAAGGCTACACCTTC; CDR3 protein: CAWTKRGQGYTF; V gene: TRBV30; J gene: TRBJ1-2; clone size: -; D gene: -
CDR3 DNA: TGCAGCGTCCAAAGCGGGGGGGCGATTGAGCAGTTCTTC; CDR3 protein: CSVQSGGAIEQFF; V gene: TRBV29-1; J gene: TRBJ2-1; clone size: -; D gene: TRBD2
CDR3 DNA: TGCAGCGTTGAAGAAGTTGGCACTGAAGCTTTCTTT; CDR3 protein: CSVEEVGTEAFF; V gene: TRBV29-1; J gene: TRBJ1-1; clone size: few; D gene: -
CDR3 DNA: TGTGCCAGTAGTATCGGGGGACTCGGGATCGTTGGGAGCTACACCTTC; CDR3 protein: CASSIGGLGIVGSYTF; V gene: TRBV19; J gene: TRBJ1-2; clone size: -; D gene: -
CDR3 DNA: TGTGCCAGCAGCCAAATACCGGGGGCAGGGAGATCTGAAGCTTTCTTT; CDR3 protein: CASSQIPGAGRSEAFF; V gene: TRBV14; J gene: TRBJ1-1; clone size: -; D gene: -
CDR3 DNA: TGCGCCAGCAGCCCCCCGGACAGGGGAGCCCACGAGCAGTACTTC; CDR3 protein: CASSPPDRGAHEQYF; V gene: TRBV5-1; J gene: TRBJ2-7; clone size: few; D gene: TRBD1
CDR3 DNA: TGTGCCAGCAGCCAAGATGGGGCAGGGTCGGCTTCTTATGGCTACACCTTC; CDR3 protein: CASSQDGAGSASYGYTF; V gene: TRBV14; J gene: TRBJ1-2; clone size: -; D gene: -
CDR3 DNA: TGCGCCAGCAGCTCCGGCTTTACCGGGACGATGGTCACTGAAGCTTTCTTT; CDR3 protein: CASSSGFTGTMVTEAFF; V gene: TRBV5-1; J gene: TRBJ1-1; clone size: -; D gene: -
CDR3 DNA: TGTGCCACCAACGACCCCGGAACAAAGAGGGCAACTAATGAAAAACTGTTTTTT; CDR3 protein: CATNDPGTKRATNEKLFF; V gene: TRBV15; J gene: TRBJ1-4; clone size: -; D gene: -
CDR3 DNA: TGTGCCTGGAGTACACCCGACAGCGGCTATGGCTACACCTTC; CDR3 protein: CAWSTPDSGYGYTF; V gene: TRBV30; J gene: TRBJ1-2; clone size: -; D gene: -
CDR3 DNA: TGCGCCAGCAGCCCACGGGAATCCGGCAGTGCGAACACCGGGGAGCTGTTTTTT; CDR3 protein: CASSPRESGSANTGELFF; V gene: TRBV4-1; J gene: TRBJ2-2; clone size: -; D gene: -
CDR3 DNA: TGTGCCTGGAGTGGCGGCAGGGGCAGAGAGCAGTTCTTC; CDR3 protein: CAWSGGRGREQFF; V gene: TRBV30; J gene: TRBJ2-1; clone size: once; D gene: -
CDR3 DNA: TGTGCCAGCAGTGATCCAGCCTATGGCTACACCTTC; CDR3 protein: CASSDPAYGYTF; V gene: TRBV25-1; J gene: TRBJ1-2; clone size: few; D gene: -
CDR3 DNA: TGTGCCTGGAGTACCCCTCTAGGAACGCAGTTCTTC; CDR3 protein: CAWSTPLGTQFF; V gene: TRBV30; J gene: TRBJ2-1; clone size: -; D gene: -
CDR3 DNA: TGTGCCAGCAGCTTACAGGGGGCTCGGGGCTACACCTTC; CDR3 protein: CASSLQGARGYTF; V gene: TRBV5-8; J gene: TRBJ1-2; clone size: -; D gene: TRBD1
CDR3 DNA: TGTGCCAGCAGTGAAGTAGAAGGTGGCAGGAGATCCTACAATGAGCAGTTCTTC; CDR3 protein: CASSEVEGGRRSYNEQFF; V gene: TRBV2; J gene: TRBJ2-1; clone size: -; D gene: -
CDR3 DNA: TGTGCCAGCACCAACAGCATTTACTCTGGAAACACCATATATTTT; CDR3 protein: CASTNSIYSGNTIYF; V gene: TRBV2; J gene: TRBJ1-3; clone size: few; D gene: -
CDR3 DNA: TGCAGCGTTGAGGGGTGGGAGACCCAGTACTTC; CDR3 protein: CSVEGWETQYF; V gene: TRBV29-1; J gene: TRBJ2-5; clone size: -; D gene: -